This TCR beta chain was sequenced for a study of shared clonotypes between healthy human individuals. Only a few counts were recorded for this clone. V gave up 2 bases and J gave up 4 bases, with 6 bases separating them. In germline, CDR1 is SGHNT, CDR2 YYREEE (reference sequence). This CDR3 has 12 residues. Splitting of each subset's genomic DNA was done evenly across several immunoSEQ plates. The data were produced by immunoSEQ multiplex PCR, yet TCRdb's version contains in-frame clones alone and is incomplete. The data show 450,000 to 500,000 clones, roughly 80% seen once. This receptor was taken from a woman between 40 and 55 years old in good health. Some clones in this sample may be carry-over from other donors' samples. Sequencing input: PBMCs. The rearrangement joins TRBV5-4 to TRBJ1-1, with D unclear. The CDR3 here is CASSFRATEAFF. The CDR3 coding sequence is TGTGCCAGCAGCTTTAGGGCCACTGAAGCTTTCTTT.